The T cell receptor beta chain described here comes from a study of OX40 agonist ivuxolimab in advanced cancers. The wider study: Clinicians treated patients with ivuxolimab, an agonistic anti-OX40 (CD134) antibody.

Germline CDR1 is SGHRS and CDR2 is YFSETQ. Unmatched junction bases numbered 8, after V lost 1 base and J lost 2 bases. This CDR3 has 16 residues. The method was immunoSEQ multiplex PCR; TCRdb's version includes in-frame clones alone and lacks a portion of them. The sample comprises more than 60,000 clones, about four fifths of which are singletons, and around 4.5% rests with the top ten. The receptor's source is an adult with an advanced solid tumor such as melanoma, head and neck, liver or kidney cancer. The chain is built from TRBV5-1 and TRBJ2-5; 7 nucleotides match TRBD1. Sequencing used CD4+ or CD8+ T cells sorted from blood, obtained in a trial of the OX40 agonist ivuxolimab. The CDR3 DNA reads TGCGCCAGCAGCTTGAGTAGTGGCAGGGGGCAAGAGACCCAGTACTTC. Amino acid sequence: CASSLSSGRGQETQYF.